The 13 T cell receptor beta chains reported below all come from one sample, sequenced in a study of human T cells and chemical hapten exposure. Time point meaning: patch test 1, 2 weeks after DPC sensitization. Indicated treatment: therapeutic diphenylcyclopropenone sensitization with weekly scalp DPC. One entry per CDR3 protein results from TCRdb running MiXCR on the RACE reads. The table includes tens of thousands of distinct CDR3 sequences, approximately 35% detected once. Source: whole blood, taken in connection with sensitization to the hapten diphenylcyclopropenone (DPC). The receptors derive from a man aged 35 to 55 with alopecia areata. Some clones in this sample may be carry-over from other donors' samples.

This clonotype was found a few times. For the CDR3, the DNA is TGTGCCAGCAGCATGAAGACCCCCGGGACAGGGGGCTCGGAGACCCAGTACTTC. Encoded protein: CASSMKTPGTGGSETQYF. The chain joins TRBV7-2 to TRBJ2-5, with TRBD1 matching over 12 bases. The CDR3 loop spans 18 amino acids. The ends lost 5 bases at V and 5 bases at J; junction bases unmatched: 15. CDR1 and CDR2 (germline): SGHTA, FQGNSA.

The chain joins TRBV12-3 or TRBV12-4 to TRBJ2-4, with D unclear. This CDR3 is built from 15 residues. V lost 3 bases and J lost 0, with 9 bases in between. CDR3 coding DNA: TGTGCCAGCAGTTTCGACCAACTAGCCAAAAACATTCAGTACTTC. It encodes CASSFDQLAKNIQYF.

This chain uses TRBV20-1 with TRBJ2-3; 10 positions agree with TRBD2. This CDR3 has 20 amino acids. Germline V gene data show CDR1 as DFQATT and CDR2 as SNEGSKA (reference sequence). The trim removed 0 bases at V and 2 bases at J, leaving 17 bases unmatched. The CDR3 loop is CSARDSLGALAGLFTDTQYF. CDR3 nucleotides: TGCAGTGCTAGAGATTCATTAGGGGCACTAGCGGGACTTTTCACAGATACGCAGTATTTT.

V gene TRBV6-2 or TRBV6-3 combines with J gene TRBJ2-7, with 10 nucleotides matching TRBD2. CDR3 length equals 14 residues. Germline lookup yields CDR1 MNHEY and CDR2 SVGEGT. The V segment lost 6 bases and the J segment 2 bases; nucleotides outside the gene matches: 4. The CDR3: CASSPSGRAYEQYF. In nucleotides, the CDR3 is TGTGCCAGCAGCCCGAGCGGGAGGGCCTACGAGCAGTACTTC.

CDR3 sequence: CATRSYEQYF. In DNA, the CDR3 is TGTGCCACACGCTCCTACGAGCAGTACTTC. The V gene is TRBV28, the J gene TRBJ2-7; D gene uncertain. Trimming removed 10 bases from V and 0 bases from J, with 4 bases in between. Germline CDR1 is MDHEN and CDR2 is SYDVKM. The CDR3 is 10 amino acids. Using reference TRBV28 and TRBJ2-7 for the parts outside the CDR3, the full variable domain is DVKVTQSSRYLVKRTGEKVFLECVQDMDHENMFWYRQDPGLGLRLIYFSYDVKMKEKGDIPEGYSVSREKKERFSLILESASTNQTSMYLCATRSYEQYFGPGTRLTVT.

This chain joins TRBV5-6 and TRBJ2-7; D is ambiguous. There are 12 residues in the CDR3. CDR1 SGHDT and CDR2 YYEEEE come from the germline V gene. V dropped 0 bases and J dropped 5 bases, with 6 bases sitting between them. CDR3 sequence (DNA): TGTGCCAGCAGCTTGGGTCAGGACGAGCAGTACTTC. Its translation: CASSLGQDEQYF. The full variable domain, its missing parts supplied by reference TRBV5-6 and TRBJ2-7, is DAGVTQSPTHLIKTRGQQVTLRCSPKSGHDTVSWYQQALGQGPQFIFQYYEEEERQRGNFPDRFSGHQFPNYSSELNVNALLLGDSALYLCASSLGQDEQYFGPGTRLTVT.

The chain employs TRBV5-1 and TRBJ2-1; 10 bases fit TRBD1. This CDR3 is built from 16 residues. CDR1 is SGHRS, CDR2 YFSETQ, per germline. The V gene end was trimmed by 0 bases and the J gene end by 0 bases; junction bases not matched to a gene: 0. As DNA, the CDR3 is TGCGCCAGCAGCTTGGGGACAGGGGGCTCCTACAATGAGCAGTTCTTC. Amino acid sequence: CASSLGTGGSYNEQFF.

This clonotype has more than one count but fewer than ten. The rearrangement uses TRBV5-1 and TRBJ2-7; the match to TRBD2 covers 12 bases. Germline V gene data show CDR1 as SGHRS and CDR2 as YFSETQ. The CDR3 spans 14 residues. Trimming at V came to 3 bases and at J to 4 bases, leaving 2 bases not matched to a gene. In DNA form, the CDR3 reads TGCGCCAGCAGCTCCGGGACTAGCGGGTACGAGCAGTACTTC. Protein product: CASSSGTSGYEQYF.

This chain joins TRBV2 and TRBJ2-3, with D maybe TRBD2 (6 bases). Trimming took 10 bases from V and 2 from J, leaving 16 bases between them. The germline V gene has CDR1 SNHLY and CDR2 FYNNEI. This CDR3 is 14 amino acids long. In DNA form, the CDR3 reads TGTGCCAATCCCCGGACTATTGACACAGATACGCAGTATTTT. Its translation is CANPRTIDTDTQYF.

This clonotype turned up a few times. The chain carries TRBV21-1 and TRBJ2-1; no DNA check was done on the table's D call, TRBD2. TRBV21-1 is annotated as a pseudogene. The CDR3 is 15 amino acids. In DNA form, the CDR3 reads TGTGCCAGCAGTGTCGGAGGACGGATTTACAATGAGCAGTTCTTC. It is translated as CASSVGGRIYNEQFF.

The chain employs TRBV7-3 and TRBJ2-6; the match to TRBD1 covers 7 bases. V lost 5 bases to trimming and J lost 1 base; unmatched junction nucleotides: 11. Germline V CDR1 and CDR2: SGHTA, FQGTGA. This CDR3 is built from 18 residues. The CDR3 loop reads CASSTPGQIFSGANVLTF. The CDR3 nucleotides are TGTGCCAGCAGCACTCCGGGACAGATTTTTTCTGGGGCCAACGTCCTGACTTTC.

This clonotype has only a few counts. The chain carries TRBV28 and TRBJ2-5; 7 bases line up with TRBD1. From germline, CDR1 is MDHEN and CDR2 SYDVKM. Unmatched junction bases numbered 6, after V lost 4 bases and J lost 4 bases. This CDR3 comprises 14 residues. CDR3 loop: CASSSTNRGETQYF. In DNA form, the CDR3 reads TGTGCCAGCAGTTCCACCAACAGGGGAGAGACCCAGTACTTC.

V is TRBV6-1 and J is TRBJ2-3, with a tentative D call TRBD1 (5 bases). CDR1 and CDR2 (germline): MNHNS, SASEGT. The CDR3 is made up of 13 amino acids. Trimming cost V 6 bases and J 6 bases, with 13 bases left between them. CDR3 region: CASRKQGVDTQYF. In DNA form, the CDR3 reads TGTGCCAGCAGGAAGCAGGGTGTTGATACGCAGTATTTT.